The T cell receptor (beta chain) described here comes from a study of T-cell memory formation after mild COVID-19. Study-level background: TCR clusters showed largely donor specificity.

UMIs and sample barcodes were carried by the TCR alpha and TCR beta cDNA libraries that 5'RACE produced using constant-segment primers. TCRdb called the 5' RACE reads again in MiXCR, with one record for every CDR3 protein. The table includes 140,000 to 150,000 distinct CDR3 sequences, under 7% detected once. The receptor comes from an adult woman who had mild COVID-19 (a few samples of this study predate the infection). Cell type and time point are not known. Specimen: PBMCs or a T cell subset sorted from them (not recorded which).

The CDR3 coding sequence is TGTGCCAGCAGTTTGGGACTGGGAGTCGACGAGCAGTACTTC. Translating it yields CASSLGLGVDEQYF. V usage is TRBV12-3 or TRBV12-4 and J usage is TRBJ2-7; tentatively, D is TRBD2 (6 bases). This CDR3 has 14 residues. V was pared by 3 bases and J by 5 bases, with 14 bases between.